This TCR beta chain came from a study of T cells expressing NK-cell markers (dated by TCRdb to between 2020 and 2021). Notes on the research overall: Three sorted T-cell subsets (CD3+CD56+NKG2C+, CD3+CD56+NKG2C- and CD3+CD56-NKG2C+) from fewer than 10 donors had their TCR beta-chain repertoires profiled. Of the eight sequenced donors, seven were found to be HCMV-seropositive and one was found to be HCMV-seronegative. All eight donors whose samples were sequenced were randomly selected healthy volunteers, three of them men and five women. Libraries were sequenced as 2 x 150 bp reads on Illumina HiSeq 2000/2500, MiSeq or NextSeq.

What the work shows at the level of the full study, not this receptor alone: Those dominant clonotypes were again the most abundant among CD3+CD56-NKG2C+ cells in several donors, at about 25-60.1%. Whether the expanded NKG2C-expressing T cell clones were specific for HCMV antigens remained unclear. In about 6 donors, the dominant CD3+CD56+NKG2C+ clonotypes were found to rank among the top 10 CD8+ clonotypes and to make up 1.0-7.0% of CD8+ T cells.

From cysteine to phenylalanine, the CDR3 is 14 amino acids long. The entry carries no DNA sequence. In the germline V gene (reference sequence), CDR1 corresponds to LNHDA and CDR2 to SQIVND. This sample was sequenced with an Illumina HiSeq 2000. TCR beta cDNA libraries were prepared using 5'RACE template switching, which introduced a universal primer site and unique molecular identifiers. Priming for cDNA synthesis came from the TCR beta constant segment, and two successive PCR amplification steps followed. Concerning the study's data processing: MIGEC handled demultiplexing of the reads and grouping by UMI, while MiTCR was used to assemble and quantify clonotypes. To exclude erroneous sequences, any TCR cDNA sequence not supported by at least two reads was discarded. The tcR package was used for downstream repertoire analysis, and clonotypes were matched between fractions using CDR3 nucleotide sequence together with V segment. Antigen specificity was annotated against VDJdb with VDJmatch, allowing one amino acid substitution in CDR3. After TCRdb reprocessed the reads, each CDR3 protein sequence was kept as one row, without DNA. It is TCRdb's table, rather than the study itself, that gives the V and J calls and clone size. This specimen's table enumerates 150,000 to 180,000 distinct CDR3 sequences. 37% of the sample goes to the ten largest clones.

HCMV-specific IgG was detected in serum with a commercial ELISA kit to determine HCMV serostatus. Ficoll density gradient centrifugation was used to isolate peripheral blood mononuclear cells from blood. Comments on this clonotype: What this receptor recognizes is not known.

In this chain, TRBV19 is recombined with TRBJ2-1; TCRdb's D call, TRBD2, is unchecked because there is no DNA. The TCR sequence derives from a woman aged 50 to 60 in good health. Donor details come from another sample of the same person, matched by shared clones. Material: blood T cells: a sorted CD56 or NKG2C T cell subset, CD4+ or CD8+ T cells, or bulk PBMC T cells (not recorded which). CDR3 loop: CASSLSGRLNEQFF.